The 28 T cell receptor beta chains listed next were all sequenced from one sample in a study of T cells in Graves' hyperthyroidism and ophthalmopathy. The TCR beta CDR3 regions underwent amplification using RNA transcripts as the source. When the TCR CDR3 underwent first-round RT-PCR, the HTBI primer set was used. TCRdb redid the calling of the multiplex PCR reads with MiXCR, one entry per CDR3 protein. Here the sample spans over 200,000 distinct CDR3 sequences, roughly 17% being singletons. Sequencing was carried out using blood. The origin of the receptors is a man between 45 and 60 years old with Graves' hyperthyroidism.

J is TRBJ2-3 and V is TRBV7-9; TRBD1 matches 9 bases. This CDR3 is built from 16 residues. The trim removed 5 bases at V and 6 bases at J, leaving 12 bases unmatched. CDR1 is SEHNR and CDR2 is FQNEAQ in the germline V gene (reference sequence). CDR3 DNA: TGTGCCAGCAGCCGAGACGTCGGGACAGGGTCCGATACGCAGTATTTT. This encodes CASSRDVGTGSDTQYF.

This clonotype was recorded many times. This chain uses TRBV3-1 with TRBJ2-1, with TRBD1 matching over 8 bases. CDR1 and CDR2 from the germline V gene are LGHDT and YNNKEL (reference sequence). V gave up 6 bases and J gave up 1 base; unmatched junction bases: 5. This CDR3 contains 15 residues. CDR3 in DNA: TGTGCCAGCAGAATTCAGGGGGCTTCCTACAATGAGCAGTTCTTC. Protein sequence: CASRIQGASYNEQFF.

This clonotype came up a few times. This chain uses TRBV7-3 with TRBJ2-1; TRBD2 matches 7 bases. The CDR3 length is 14 residues. Germline-derived CDR1 and CDR2 are SGHTA and FQGTGA. J gave up 5 bases and V 2 bases, and 3 bases lay outside the gene matches. The CDR3 protein is CASSLAGVNNEQFF. CDR3 in DNA: TGTGCCAGCAGCTTAGCGGGAGTTAACAATGAGCAGTTCTTC. Full variable domain (outside the CDR3, taken from reference TRBV7-3 and TRBJ2-1): GAGVSQTPSNKVTEKGKYVELRCDPISGHTALYWYRQSLGQGPEFLIYFQGTGAADDSGLPNDRFFAVRPEGSVSTLKIQRTERGDSAVYLCASSLAGVNNEQFFGPGTRLTVL.

This clonotype was seen ten or more times. This chain links TRBV2 with TRBJ1-1; D is ambiguous. Germline CDR1 and CDR2: SNHLY and FYNNEI. Trimming took 7 bases from V and 5 from J, leaving 20 bases between them. The CDR3 runs 15 residues. In nucleotides, the CDR3 is TGTGCCAGCACCCCGTTCATGCAGAGAGAAACTGAAGCTTTCTTT. It is translated as CASTPFMQRETEAFF.

This clonotype was counted only a few times. V and J are TRBV13 and TRBJ2-7, with 8 bases that match TRBD2. This CDR3 is 16 amino acids long. V trimming: 4 bases; J trimming: 3 bases; junction bases outside the gene matches: 11. From germline, CDR1 is PRHDT and CDR2 FYEKMQ (reference sequence). The CDR3 spells CASSSRSSGNFYEQYF. For the CDR3, the DNA is TGTGCCAGCAGCTCCCGTAGTAGCGGGAATTTCTACGAGCAGTACTTC.

At least ten counts were recorded for this clonotype. This chain uses TRBV24-1 with TRBJ2-1; 8 bases are a match to TRBD1. Germline V gives CDR1 KGHDR, CDR2 SFDVKD. V shed 4 bases, J shed 8 bases, and the junction held 9 bases outside the gene matches. This CDR3 is built from 15 residues. CDR3 in DNA: TGTGCCACCAGTGACCCCGGACAGGGTGACTATGAGCAGTTCTTC. Protein product: CATSDPGQGDYEQFF.

This clonotype came up many times. The J gene is TRBJ2-1, the V gene TRBV20-1; 10 bases map to TRBD2. Per germline, CDR1 DFQATT and CDR2 SNEGSKA (reference sequence). The CDR3 is 16 amino acids. Trimming removed 3 bases from V and 7 bases from J; junction bases left unmatched: 12. CDR3 residues: CSASTASGSGDNEQFF. The CDR3 coding sequence is TGCAGTGCTAGTACGGCTAGCGGGAGTGGTGATAATGAGCAGTTCTTC.

The rearrangement uses TRBV28 and TRBJ1-2, with TRBD1 matching over 9 bases. In germline, CDR1 is MDHEN, CDR2 SYDVKM. This CDR3 comprises 14 residues. The J segment lost 6 bases and the V segment lost 6 bases, leaving 8 bases of the junction unmatched. The CDR3 here is CASSLIQGAHGYTF. CDR3 coding DNA: TGTGCCAGCAGCTTGATACAGGGGGCGCATGGCTACACCTTC.

Note on this clonotype: The junction differs from germline at one of its ends, possibly a read error. This chain uses TRBV20-1 with TRBJ1-2; D ambiguous. The CDR3 extends over 12 amino acids. CDR1 and CDR2 from the germline V gene are DFQATT and SNEGSKA (reference sequence). CDR3 nucleotides: TGCAGTGCTAGAGGAGACAACTATGGCCACACCTTC. Translated: CSARGDNYGHTF.

This clonotype was picked up many times. The chain is built from TRBV12-3 or TRBV12-4 and TRBJ1-4, with 10 bases fitting TRBD1. After removal of 6 bases from V and 7 bases from J, the junction contained 8 bases not matched to a gene. CDR3 length: 15 residues. The CDR3 DNA reads TGTGCCAGCAGGTGGGACAGGGGCCCTACTGAAAAACTGTTTTTT. This codes for CASRWDRGPTEKLFF.

This clonotype was recorded at least ten times. The chain combines TRBV12-3 or TRBV12-4 with TRBJ2-1; D is possibly TRBD2 (6 bases). V lost 4 bases to trimming and J lost 4 bases, with 14 bases between them. CDR3 length: 15 residues. The CDR3 nucleotides are TGTGCCAGCAGTTACGGGAGCGGACCATACAATGAGCAGTTCTTC. Its protein product is CASSYGSGPYNEQFF.

V usage is TRBV20-1 and J usage is TRBJ1-2, with 7 bases that match TRBD1. Losses at the gene ends were 0 bases for V and 3 bases for J; bases not matched to a gene: 7. The CDR3 has 15 residues. CDR1 is DFQATT and CDR2 is SNEGSKA in the germline V gene (reference sequence). The CDR3 loop is CSARDRVRGDYGYTF. Written as DNA, the CDR3 is TGCAGTGCTAGAGATCGTGTCAGGGGGGACTATGGCTACACCTTC.

The table lists this clonotype with a few counts. The CDR3 spells CASSLNIDPLAKNIQYF. CDR3 nucleotide sequence: TGCGCCAGCAGCTTGAACATTGACCCATTAGCCAAAAACATTCAGTACTTC. The chain is built from TRBV5-1 and TRBJ2-4, with D hard to call. The germline gives CDR1 SGHRS, CDR2 YFSETQ. The CDR3 runs to 17 residues. Between the trimmed V and J ends, which lost 1 base and 0 bases, there was a span of 14 bases.

This clonotype was seen more than once but under ten times. The chain uses TRBV6-1 and TRBJ2-1; 8 bases agree with TRBD2. Germline-derived CDR1 and CDR2 are MNHNS and SASEGT. V lost 6 bases, J lost 0 bases, and 7 bases stayed unmatched. The CDR3 is made up of 16 amino acids. CDR3 nucleotide sequence: TGTGCCAGCAGCCCGACTAGCGCCCGCTCCTACAATGAGCAGTTCTTC. Translating gives CASSPTSARSYNEQFF.

The sample holds a few counts of this clonotype. The CDR3 is CASSYTGSGTGELFF. The CDR3 region has the DNA TGTGCCAGCAGTTACACCGGGAGCGGGACCGGGGAGCTGTTTTTT. This chain uses TRBV6-5 with TRBJ2-2; possibly TRBD2 for D (6 bases). The germline V and J ends were trimmed by 2 bases and 5 bases, with 12 bases remaining between them. Germline CDR1 and CDR2: MNHEY and SVGAGI. The length of the CDR3 is 15 residues.

Turning to this clonotype: Relative to the germline gene, one junction end is altered; a read error may explain this. The chain recombines TRBV2 with TRBJ2-7; no reliable D call. This CDR3 is 13 amino acids long. Germline V gene lookup returns CDR1 SNHLY and CDR2 FYNNEI. The CDR3 sequence: CASSERQIYERYF. Written as DNA, the CDR3 is TGTGCCAGCAGTGAACGGCAGATCTACGAGCGGTACTTC.

The chain is built from TRBV2 and TRBJ1-4; D might be TRBD1 (5 bases). V was shortened by 3 bases and J by 5 bases, with 13 bases between the two germline ends. CDR3 length equals 15 residues. The germline CDR1 and CDR2 sequences are SNHLY and FYNNEI. The DNA for the CDR3 is TGTGCCAGCAGTGACGAAGGGACGGGGAATGAAAAACTGTTTTTT. This encodes CASSDEGTGNEKLFF.

This clonotype turned up a few times. One junction end does not reproduce the germline sequence, and a read error may be involved. The gene calls are TRBV6-2 or TRBV6-3 and TRBJ2-1; D unresolved. From germline, CDR1 is MNHEY and CDR2 SVGEGT. This CDR3 comprises 12 residues. The CDR3 spells CASSRLNNEQSF. The CDR3 DNA sequence: TGTGCCAGCAGCAGGCTCAACAATGAGCAGTCCTTC.

This clonotype occurred many times. The rearrangement joins TRBV27 to TRBJ1-2; D uncertain. The germline gives CDR1 MNHEY, CDR2 SMNVEV (reference sequence). The CDR3 length is 12 residues. Trimming removed 7 bases at V and 5 bases at J, with 11 bases between. CDR3 region: CASTADGYGYTF. DNA for the CDR3: TGTGCCAGCACCGCGGACGGGTATGGCTACACCTTC.

This chain connects TRBV2 to TRBJ1-3; D gene ambiguous. The V gene lost 6 bases and the J gene lost 0 bases, with 9 bases spanning the gap. Germline CDR1 reads SNHLY; CDR2 reads FYNNEI. The CDR3 length is 14 residues. This chain's CDR3 is CASSADISGNTIYF. Here the CDR3 DNA reads TGTGCCAGCAGCGCTGACATCTCTGGAAACACCATATATTTT.

The table lists this clonotype with many counts. The chain joins TRBV28 to TRBJ2-7, with TRBD1 matching over 10 bases. Looked up from germline, CDR1 is MDHEN and CDR2 is SYDVKM. CDR3 length: 13 amino acids. V was pared by 8 bases and J by 3 bases, with 4 bases of the junction left unmatched. The CDR3, as DNA: TGTGCCAGCCGGGGACAGGGGAACTACGAGCAGTACTTC. Amino acids: CASRGQGNYEQYF.

This clonotype has a count of ten or more. This sequence joins TRBV3-1 and TRBJ2-7; maybe TRBD2 (6 bases). Trimming cost V 4 bases and J 6 bases, with 10 bases left between them. Germline values: CDR1 LGHDT, CDR2 YNNKEL (reference sequence). The CDR3 consists of 12 residues. In DNA, the CDR3 is TGTGCCAGCAGCCGAGGAGGGTCCGAGCAGTACTTC. Its protein product is CASSRGGSEQYF.

This clonotype was detected many times. The chain couples TRBV18 to TRBJ2-7; D is ambiguous. Trimming removed 3 bases at V and 5 bases at J, with 5 bases between. The CDR3 is 11 amino acids. Germline V CDR1 and CDR2: KGHSH, LQKENI. The CDR3 coding sequence is TGTGCCAGCTCACCGTCCGACGAGCAGTACTTC. It specifies CASSPSDEQYF.

The rearrangement uses TRBV14 and TRBJ2-3; 13 bases agree with TRBD2. The CDR3 covers 15 residues. J lost 8 bases, V lost 4 bases, and 6 bases had no gene match. Germline values: CDR1 SGHDN, CDR2 FVKESK. CDR3 coding DNA: TGTGCCAGCAGCCCCCTTGGGACTAGCGGGACTACGCAGTATTTT. Its translation: CASSPLGTSGTTQYF.

This clonotype was seen ten or more times. The gene calls are TRBV10-3 and TRBJ2-7; TRBD1 agrees at 7 bases. This CDR3 comprises 13 residues. The V gene end was trimmed by 10 bases and the J gene end by 5 bases; junction bases not matched to a gene: 11. CDR1 is ENHRY and CDR2 is SYGVKD in the germline V gene. The CDR3 protein is CASLGTDGDEQYF. The CDR3 DNA reads TGTGCCAGCCTCGGGACAGACGGCGACGAGCAGTACTTC.

At least ten counts were recorded for this clonotype. The chain uses TRBV7-9 and TRBJ1-1; TRBD1 might be the D (5 bases). Per the germline V gene, CDR1 is SEHNR and CDR2 is FQNEAQ (reference sequence). This CDR3 has 14 amino acids. Trimming took 3 bases from V and 1 from J, leaving 9 bases between them. In nucleotides, the CDR3 is TGTGCCAGCAGCTTTGCCAGGGCGAACACTGAAGCTTTCTTT. It encodes CASSFARANTEAFF.

The chain couples TRBV5-1 to TRBJ2-7; D unresolved. Trimming shortened V by 2 bases and J by 0 bases, and 9 bases separated the two germline ends. Per the germline V gene, CDR1 is SGHRS and CDR2 is YFSETQ. This CDR3 is built from 14 residues. DNA for the CDR3: TGCGCCAGCAGCTTTATGTCAGGCTCCTACGAGCAGTACTTC. This translates into CASSFMSGSYEQYF. Complete variable domain (other parts from reference TRBV5-1 and TRBJ2-7): KAGVTQTPRYLIKTRGQQVTLSCSPISGHRSVSWYQQTPGQGLQFLFEYFSETQRNKGNFPGRFSGRQFSNSRSEMNVSTLELGDSALYLCASSFMSGSYEQYFGPGTRLTVT.

The rearrangement links TRBV6-2 or TRBV6-3 to TRBJ1-5; 8 positions agree with TRBD1. In germline, CDR1 is MNHEY, CDR2 SVGEGT. The CDR3 covers 17 residues. The V and J ends lost 0 bases and 4 bases, in that order; junction bases with no gene match: 8. The CDR3 spells CASSYSIRTGSNQPQHF. CDR3 nucleotides: TGTGCCAGCAGTTACTCGATACGGACAGGGAGTAATCAGCCCCAGCATTTT.